This T cell receptor beta chain was obtained from a study of blood T cell repertoires in COVID-19. The CDR3 is made up of 15 amino acids. CDR1 and CDR2 from the germline V gene are SGHRS and YFSETQ. V was clipped by 0 bases and J by 0 bases; unmatched bases: 2. This clone has a handful of counts. Other DNA sequences in the same sample also yield this CDR3. Data came from immunoSEQ multiplex PCR; TCRdb stores just in-frame clones and leaves some out. The sample contains hundreds of thousands of clones, around 87% of which appear only once. Sequences were obtained from PBMCs or T cells enriched from blood (not recorded which). The receptor comes from a woman aged 50 to 60 who had recovered from COVID-19. The chain carries TRBV5-1 and TRBJ1-2; 7 nucleotides line up with TRBD1. This chain's CDR3 is CASSLGTGANYGYTF. CDR3 bases: TGCGCCAGCAGCTTGGGTACAGGGGCTAACTATGGCTACACCTTC.